Listed below are T cell receptor beta chains from one sample, sequenced in a study of T-cell reconstitution after alpha-beta-depleted transplantation in children. MiXCR was run by TCRdb on the PCR reads, yielding one entry per CDR3 protein. The sample lists 200,000 to 250,000 distinct CDR3 sequences; about 12% were seen once. Sequences were derived from PBMCs from the stem cell graft donor, sampled from the stem cell graft. The origin of the receptors is a human donor who donated a stem cell graft to a child with acute lymphoblastic leukemia. The CDR3 runs from the conserved cysteine through the conserved F or W. D genes are given only for firm matches. Size is omitted from some rows. Given values are once, few, many or a class for expanded clones.

d_gene,v_gene,abundance,j_gene,CDR3nt,CDR3aa
TRBD1,TRBV11-2,.,TRBJ2-6,TGTGCCAGCAGCTTGGACCCGGGACAGAGCTCTGGGGCCAACGTCCTGACTTTC,CASSLDPGQSSGANVLTF
.,TRBV7-9,few,TRBJ2-3,TGTGCCAGCAGCCGATGGGACTTAAAAGTTACGCAGTATTTT,CASSRWDLKVTQYF
.,TRBV5-8,many,TRBJ1-5,TGTGCCAGCAGCTTGGAGCGGTATAGCAATCAGCCCCAGCATTTT,CASSLERYSNQPQHF
TRBD1,TRBV5-6,many,TRBJ2-7,TGTGCCAGCATGCGTACAGGGGAGCGCTACGAGCAGTACTTC,CASMRTGERYEQYF
TRBD1,TRBV10-3,many,TRBJ2-7,TGTGCCATCAGTGGGACAGGCCCCCCCTACGAGCAGTACTTC,CAISGTGPPYEQYF
TRBD2,TRBV5-1,few,TRBJ2-3,TGCGCCAGCAGCTCAGGACTAGCGGGGGTCCTTAGCACAGATACGCAGTATTTT,CASSSGLAGVLSTDTQYF
.,TRBV12-3/TRBV12-4,.,TRBJ2-7,TGTGCCAGCACCCCCTCGGCCAGTGCCTACGAGCAGTGCTTC,CASTPSASAYEQCF
TRBD1,TRBV5-1,many,TRBJ1-4,TGCGCCAGCAGCGGGGGGACAGGAGTTAATGAAAAACTGTTTTTT,CASSGGTGVNEKLFF
.,TRBV7-2,.,TRBJ2-3,TGTGCCAGCAGCTTTGAGGTCTTGTCTTCGGATACGCAGTATTTT,CASSFEVLSSDTQYF
TRBD1,TRBV10-3,many,TRBJ1-1,TGTGCCATCAGTGATTCTCCGGGACAGCCTTCAGCTTTCTTT,CAISDSPGQPSAFF
.,TRBV7-2,many,TRBJ2-1,TGTGCCAGCAGCTTAGAATTAGGTGAGCAGTTCTTC,CASSLELGEQFF
.,TRBV30,.,TRBJ2-2,TGTGCCTGGACAGGGGACACCGGGGAGCTGTTTTTT,CAWTGDTGELFF
TRBD2,TRBV6-5,many,TRBJ2-1,TGTGCCAGCAGAAGTTTAACGGGACTAGCGGGGGGGTATGAGCAGTTCTTC,CASRSLTGLAGGYEQFF
.,TRBV5-5,many,TRBJ1-5,TGTGCCAGCAGCCCGAAGGGGTATAGCAATCAGCCCCAGCATTTT,CASSPKGYSNQPQHF
.,TRBV29-1,many,TRBJ2-5,TGCAGCGTTGCCAGCCGGGAGACCCAGTACTTC,CSVASRETQYF
.,TRBV7-2,few,TRBJ1-2,TGTGCCAGCAGCTTAGCAGGGATTTCTAACTATGGCTACACCTTC,CASSLAGISNYGYTF
TRBD1,TRBV27,many,TRBJ1-2,TGTGCCAGCAGTTATTCCGGGACAGGTGCCTATGGCTACACCTTC,CASSYSGTGAYGYTF
.,TRBV6-1,many,TRBJ1-1,TGTGCCAGCGGCCCTTTGACTGAAGCTTTCTTT,CASGPLTEAFF
TRBD2,TRBV20-1,many,TRBJ2-1,TGCAGTGCTAGAGATTCGGGGGGGCCAGGAAATGAGCAGTTCTTC,CSARDSGGPGNEQFF
.,TRBV13,.,TRBJ2-5,TGTGCCAGCAGCTTGACAACCTCCCAAGAGACCCAGTACTTC,CASSLTTSQETQYF
TRBD1,TRBV12-3/TRBV12-4,many,TRBJ1-3,TGTGCCAGCAGGAACCGGGACAGGGGGCTGTCGGGAAACACCATATATTTT,CASRNRDRGLSGNTIYF
TRBD2,TRBV28,many,TRBJ2-7,TGTGCCAGCAGGCGGACTAGCGGGGGATCGCCAACCTCCTCCTACGAGCAGTACTTC,CASRRTSGGSPTSSYEQYF
.,TRBV9,many,TRBJ2-1,TGTGCCAGCAGCGTAGCTTGGGGCAGCCTTTACAATGAGCAGTTCTTC,CASSVAWGSLYNEQFF
.,TRBV14,many,TRBJ2-7,TGTGCCAGCAGCCAAGGACGGGGGTCCTACTCCTACGAGCAGTACTTC,CASSQGRGSYSYEQYF
TRBD1,TRBV12-3/TRBV12-4,many,TRBJ2-5,TGTGCCAGCAGCCCGGGACAGGAGAAAGTGACCCAGTACTTC,CASSPGQEKVTQYF
TRBD1,TRBV7-2,many,TRBJ1-4,TGTGCCAGCAGCCCCCGACGACAGGGGAATGAAAAACTGTTTTTT,CASSPRRQGNEKLFF
TRBD2,TRBV20-1,many,TRBJ2-7,TGCAGTGAAAGCGGGGGAACCTCCTACGAGCAGTACTTC,CSESGGTSYEQYF
TRBD2,TRBV6-5,.,TRBJ2-1,TGTGCCAGCAGTTCCTTAGCGGGAGGGACCTACAATGAGCAGTTCTTC,CASSSLAGGTYNEQFF
.,TRBV6-5,.,TRBJ2-3,TGTGCCAGCAGTTCCGGTGTTAGCGGCACAGATACGCAGTATTTT,CASSSGVSGTDTQYF
.,TRBV30,.,TRBJ2-7,TGTGCCTGGAGTGTGGGCAGGGGCCGCGAGCAGTACTTC,CAWSVGRGREQYF
.,TRBV6-2/TRBV6-3,many,TRBJ1-3,TGTGCCAGCAGCTCCGGGACGGCAGGAAACACCATATATTTT,CASSSGTAGNTIYF
TRBD1,TRBV7-2,.,TRBJ2-7,TGTGCCAGCAGCTTAGGGACAGGGCTATACTACGAGCAGTACTTC,CASSLGTGLYYEQYF
.,TRBV18,.,TRBJ1-2,TGTGCCAGCTCACCACAGGAACACTATGGCTACACCTTC,CASSPQEHYGYTF
TRBD1,TRBV12-3/TRBV12-4,many,TRBJ1-2,TGTGCCAGCAGTTTTGGGCAGGGGGCGCCTGGCTACACCTTC,CASSFGQGAPGYTF
.,TRBV7-8,.,TRBJ2-7,TGTGCCAGCAGCCTCCAGCCAGGTGACACCTACGAGCAGTACTTC,CASSLQPGDTYEQYF
.,TRBV29-1,many,TRBJ1-4,TGCAGCGTCAAGAAGGTAGCAACTAATGAGAAACTGTTTTTT,CSVKKVATNEKLFF
.,TRBV29-1,few,TRBJ2-7,TGCAGCGTTGATGACGGAACCTACGAGCAGTACTTC,CSVDDGTYEQYF
TRBD1,TRBV10-3,few,TRBJ2-1,TGTGCCATCAGTGCATGGGACAGGGGGGGTAATGAGCAGTTCTTC,CAISAWDRGGNEQFF
TRBD1,TRBV4-2,.,TRBJ2-1,TGTGCCAGCAGCCAGGGGACAGGGGGTTACAATGAGCAGTTCTTC,CASSQGTGGYNEQFF
TRBD2,TRBV3-1,many,TRBJ2-1,TGTGCCAGCAGCGATCGACTAGCGGGGGCTCTGGGCTTC,CASSDRLAGALGF
TRBD1,TRBV5-4,.,TRBJ2-3,TGTGCCAGCAGCTTAGAGGGGGCGTCAGATACGCAGTATTTT,CASSLEGASDTQYF
.,TRBV5-6,many,TRBJ2-7,TGTGCCAGCAGCTTGGCCACCAGGGGCTCCTACGAGCAGTACTTC,CASSLATRGSYEQYF
TRBD1,TRBV29-1,many,TRBJ2-2,TGCAGCGTTGAAGATGCGGACAGGGGCGGCTCCGGGGAGCTGTTTTTT,CSVEDADRGGSGELFF
.,TRBV20-1,.,TRBJ2-2,TGCAGTGCAGCGGGGACAGGCACCGGGGAGCTGTTTTTT,CSAAGTGTGELFF
.,TRBV2,many,TRBJ2-5,TGTGCCAGCGGGGCCTGGGAGACCCAGTACTTC,CASGAWETQYF
.,TRBV7-3,.,TRBJ2-4,TGTGCCAGCAGCTTAAGGGGGTTTTGGCGCCCGAAAAGTAACCTAGCCAAAAACATTCAGTACTTC,CASSLRGFWRPKSNLAKNIQYF
.,TRBV19,.,TRBJ2-5,TGTGCCAGTAGAGTCCTGGGGGCCGAGACCCAGTACTTC,CASRVLGAETQYF
.,TRBV7-2,.,TRBJ1-5,TGTGCCAGCAGCTTAGCGCGAGGACAGCAAGATCAGCCCCAGCATTTT,CASSLARGQQDQPQHF
TRBD1,TRBV5-1,many,TRBJ2-5,TGCGCCAGCAGCCCCCGGACAGGAGAAGAGACCCAGTACTTC,CASSPRTGEETQYF
.,TRBV27,many,TRBJ2-7,TGTGCCAGCAGTTTATCGAGGGCTGGGGACTACGAGCAGTACTTC,CASSLSRAGDYEQYF
.,TRBV12-3/TRBV12-4,few,TRBJ1-2,TGTGCCAGCAGTGTATGGTATCGTCTTCTCTATGGCTACACCTTC,CASSVWYRLLYGYTF
.,TRBV12-3/TRBV12-4,many,TRBJ2-1,TGTGCCAGCCTATCCCGGGGGAGCTACAATGAGCAGTTCTTC,CASLSRGSYNEQFF
TRBD1,TRBV27,many,TRBJ1-5,TGTGCCAGCAGGACAGGGGGAGGAGGCAATCAGCCCCAGCATTTT,CASRTGGGGNQPQHF
TRBD1,TRBV27,.,TRBJ1-1,TGTGCCAGCAGCCCGGGACAGGGGCAAGAAGCTTTCTTT,CASSPGQGQEAFF
TRBD1,TRBV10-3,.,TRBJ1-4,TGTGCCATCAAGGGGGCGAGGACAACTAATGAAAAACTGTTTTTT,CAIKGARTTNEKLFF
TRBD1,TRBV12-3/TRBV12-4,.,TRBJ2-7,TGTGCCAGCAGATCTTCGGGACAGAGCCACGAGCAGTACTTC,CASRSSGQSHEQYF
TRBD2,TRBV5-1,many,TRBJ2-1,TGCGCCAGCAGCTTGGGGGCTAGCGGGCCCAATGAGCAGTTCTTC,CASSLGASGPNEQFF
.,TRBV25-1,many,TRBJ2-3,TGTGCCAGCAGTCAGCCGCTAGCTGGTACGCAGTATTTT,CASSQPLAGTQYF
.,TRBV6-2/TRBV6-3,once,TRBJ2-7,TGTGCCAGCAGTTACGCCACAGGAGATTGGTTGGGCGAGCAGTACTTC,CASSYATGDWLGEQYF
.,TRBV20-1,many,TRBJ2-7,TGCAGTGCTAGAGATCTAACCGACTACGAGCAGTACTTC,CSARDLTDYEQYF